This T cell receptor beta chain comes out of a study of blood T cell repertoires in COVID-19 (dated by TCRdb to about 2020). Study-wide context: Collaborator samples came from the United States, Italy and Spain and covered acute and convalescent phases of COVID-19. The prospective study material was composed of cDNA or gDNA derived from T cells, B-cell-depleted T cells, or PBMCs. The dataset comprised deeply sampled blood TCRbeta repertoires from subjects exposed to, actively infected with, or recovered from COVID-19. The repertoires were released in a freely available public database intended as a resource for research on the immune response to SARS-CoV-2. The samples were drawn from two sources: the first 160 participants of the ongoing ImmuneRACE study, and over 950 subjects contributed by 6 global collaborators. A de-identified subject ID, COVID-19 status, age in years and sex were almost always included in the sample metadata. Where available, HLA class I and class II types were obtained from metadata supplied by the sample provider rather than from assay-based typing. What the study reported, not specific to this receptor: How much clinical and demographic metadata was included differed by source and by participant, and the metadata was provided uncurated.

The immunoSEQ Assay, a bias-controlled multiplex PCR, was used to amplify TCRbeta CDR3 regions from genomic DNA. The study's processing was this. The number of nucleated cells in each sample was estimated from the amplification of reference gene primers within the assay. To quantify the absolute abundance of each unique TCRbeta CDR3 rearrangement, sequence reads were collapsed and filtered. For each sample, productive Simpson clonality was calculated as the square root of Simpson's diversity index over productive rearrangements. In TCRdb, the immuneACCESS table is reduced to in-frame sequences with V and J assigned. These tables do not hold every clone; where another copy was compared, an unresolved V gene accounts for under half, and the others remain unexplained. Clone size and V and J calls were adopted from that table, with D and trimming inferred from the DNA. This sample is represented by 360,000 or so clones; approximately 91% of them were singletons. The top ten clonotypes cover approximately 1% of the sample.

V loses 0 bases of germline sequence and J loses 1 base, and the interval between the two ends is 7 bases. From its cysteine to its phenylalanine, the CDR3 spans 15 amino acids. Of the read, only the CDR3 DNA is kept; its 45 bases are in frame from base 1. As encoded in the germline V gene, CDR1 is KGHDR while CDR2 is SFDVKD. Worth noting for this clone: The antigen this receptor binds is unknown. Within one base of it there is no much larger clone, and no base qualities were kept.

Participants in the prospective study were aged roughly 18 to 100 years, lived in under 30 United States geographic areas, and enrolled through a virtual design. In the prospective study, participants were assigned to cohorts based on the clinical history participants reported in a screening survey and a study questionnaire. Exposed participants were defined as having been in contact with someone with a PCR-confirmed or clinician-diagnosed COVID-19 case within 2 weeks of study entry. Mobile phlebotomists in the prospective study collected whole blood, serum and a nasopharyngeal or oropharyngeal swab from every participant. Prospective study participants could optionally give additional blood draws and questionnaires over a roughly 2-month period. Prospective study blood samples were shipped either frozen or at room temperature before DNA extraction.

The sequence joins TRBV24-1 to TRBJ2-3; 6 matching bases give a weak D call of TRBD2. This TCR derives from a woman in her 30s who had been exposed to COVID-19. Sequencing was performed on PBMCs or T cells enriched from blood (not recorded which). The CDR3 region reads CATSDLGEGTDTQYF. The nucleotides read TGTGCCACCAGTGATTTGGGGGAGGGCACAGATACGCAGTATTTT.